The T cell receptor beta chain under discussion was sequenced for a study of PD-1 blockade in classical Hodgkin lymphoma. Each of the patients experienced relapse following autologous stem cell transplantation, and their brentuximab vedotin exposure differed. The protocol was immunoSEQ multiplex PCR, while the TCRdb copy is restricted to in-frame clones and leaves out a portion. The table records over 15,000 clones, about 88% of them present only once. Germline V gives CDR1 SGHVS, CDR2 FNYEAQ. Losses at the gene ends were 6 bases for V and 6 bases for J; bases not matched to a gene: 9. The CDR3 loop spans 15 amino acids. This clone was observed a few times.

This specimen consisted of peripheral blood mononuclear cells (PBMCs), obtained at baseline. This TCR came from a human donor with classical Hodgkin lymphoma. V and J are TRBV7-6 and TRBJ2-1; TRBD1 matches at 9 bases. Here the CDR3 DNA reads TGTGCCAGCAGTTTTGGACAGGGGATCATCAATGAGCAGTTCTTC. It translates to CASSFGQGIINEQFF.